This T cell receptor (beta chain) is from a study of T-cell memory formation after mild COVID-19. This clonotype was seen a few times. One entry per CDR3 protein, called by TCRdb with MiXCR from the 5' RACE reads. The sample has around 390,000 distinct CDR3 sequences; approximately 15% are singletons. Germline assignment: CDR1 SGHRS and CDR2 YFSETQ. The CDR3 is 14 residues long. Deletions cut 7 bases from V and 7 bases from J, with 15 bases between. The chain carries TRBV5-1 and TRBJ1-6; possible D gene TRBD1, 5 bases. The sample comprised PBMCs or a T cell subset sorted from them (not recorded which). This TCR was recovered from a man between 18 and 35 years old who had mild COVID-19 (a few samples of this study predate the infection). Cell type and time point are not known. CDR3 DNA sequence: TGCGCCAGCGGGCCAGCAGGGACGAATTCACCCCTCCACTTT. As protein: CASGPAGTNSPLHF.